These T cell receptor beta chains were read from a single sample in a study of identical twins. TCRdb re-analysed the 5' RACE reads in MiXCR, keeping a single row per CDR3 protein. In the table there are hundreds of thousands of distinct CDR3 sequences, roughly 20% of which are singletons. The same sample was also used in a study of T cells expressing NK-cell markers.

The specimen sequenced was PBMCs. Receptor source: a woman younger than 30 in good health. Both conserved end residues are part of each CDR3. A D gene is named only where the DNA matches it firmly. Size values are once, few and many counts, or a class for expanded clones, and some rows have none.

J gene | V gene | clone size | D gene | CDR3 protein | CDR3 DNA
TRBJ2-3 | TRBV12-3/TRBV12-4 | NA | TRBD2 | CASSFSGSGITDTQYF | TGTGCCAGCAGTTTTAGCGGGTCAGGGATAACAGATACGCAGTATTTT
TRBJ2-5 | TRBV20-1 | few | TRBD2 | CSALLAGSQETQYF | TGCAGTGCTCTACTAGCGGGGTCCCAAGAGACCCAGTACTTC
TRBJ2-7 | TRBV6-1 | NA | NA | CASSRSARGEQYF | TGTGCCAGCTCTAGATCGGCTCGGGGCGAGCAGTACTTC
TRBJ2-3 | TRBV13 | many | TRBD1 | CASRGTADTQYF | TGTGCCAGCAGGGGGACAGCAGATACGCAGTATTTT
TRBJ2-5 | TRBV15 | NA | NA | CATRHLAFPTRETQYF | TGTGCCACCAGACACCTAGCGTTCCCTACTCGGGAGACCCAGTACTTC
TRBJ1-6 | TRBV18 | NA | NA | CASSPGEHSPLHF | TGTGCCAGCTCACCAGGGGAGCATTCACCCCTCCACTTT
TRBJ2-1 | TRBV6-1 | NA | NA | CASSRRGEVDEQFF | TGTGCCAGCAGCAGGCGCGGGGAAGTAGATGAGCAGTTCTTC
TRBJ2-7 | TRBV7-2 | NA | NA | CASSPGAGNLYF | TGTGCCAGCAGCCCCGGGGCTGGGAATTTGTACTTC
TRBJ2-1 | TRBV6-1 | NA | TRBD2 | CASSIWTSGDEQFF | TGTGCCAGCAGTATTTGGACTAGCGGGGATGAGCAGTTCTTC
TRBJ2-5 | TRBV9 | NA | NA | CASSPQGGVWVETQYF | TGTGCCAGCAGCCCCCAGGGCGGGGTGTGGGTAGAGACCCAGTACTTC
TRBJ2-2 | TRBV7-9 | NA | NA | CASSSGPATNTGELFF | TGTGCCAGCAGCTCCGGGCCTGCCACGAACACCGGGGAGCTGTTTTTT
TRBJ1-1 | TRBV13 | few | NA | CASSLGVREAFF | TGTGCCAGCAGCTTAGGCGTCAGGGAAGCTTTCTTT
TRBJ2-4 | TRBV7-2 | few | NA | CASSFSPLGEVGYIQYF | TGTGCCAGCAGCTTTTCGCCGCTCGGGGAGGTCGGTTACATTCAGTACTTC
TRBJ1-1 | TRBV9 | few | NA | CASSVEGMGTEAFF | TGTGCCAGCAGCGTAGAGGGTATGGGCACTGAAGCTTTCTTT
TRBJ1-1 | TRBV5-1 | many | NA | CASSLGQINTEAFF | TGCGCCAGCAGCCTTGGACAGATCAACACTGAAGCTTTCTTT
TRBJ2-2 | TRBV12-3/TRBV12-4 | few | TRBD2 | CASRGFAGGYTGELFF | TGTGCCAGCAGGGGATTTGCGGGGGGGTACACCGGGGAGCTGTTTTTT
TRBJ2-7 | TRBV10-3 | few | TRBD2 | CAITGLAGDRGGEQYF | TGTGCCATCACCGGACTAGCGGGAGATCGGGGGGGCGAGCAGTACTTC
TRBJ2-7 | TRBV20-1 | few | NA | CSAGGGPYEQYF | TGCAGTGCTGGAGGGGGCCCCTACGAGCAGTACTTC
TRBJ2-4 | TRBV7-9 | NA | TRBD2 | CASSFRGLAGDIQYF | TGTGCCAGCAGCTTCCGGGGACTAGCGGGAGACATTCAGTACTTC
TRBJ2-1 | TRBV20-1 | NA | TRBD2 | CSATGLAGDGREQFF | TGCAGTGCCACAGGACTAGCGGGAGATGGACGTGAGCAGTTCTTC
TRBJ2-7 | TRBV10-3 | few | NA | CAISDDSYEQYF | TGTGCCATCAGTGATGACTCATACGAGCAGTACTTC
TRBJ1-1 | TRBV3-1 | NA | NA | CASSQVGGSTEAFF | TGTGCCAGCAGCCAAGTGGGTGGGAGCACTGAAGCTTTCTTT
TRBJ2-5 | TRBV15 | few | NA | CATSRAGLGETQYF | TGTGCCACCAGCAGAGCGGGCCTTGGGGAGACCCAGTACTTC
TRBJ2-1 | TRBV20-1 | few | NA | CSARMTLARGYNEQFF | TGCAGTGCTAGAATGACCCTAGCAAGGGGCTACAATGAGCAGTTCTTC
TRBJ2-5 | TRBV5-1 | NA | TRBD2 | CASSLFRAASGTQETQYF | TGCGCCAGCAGCTTGTTCAGGGCGGCTAGCGGGACTCAAGAGACCCAGTACTTC
TRBJ2-7 | TRBV20-1 | few | TRBD1 | CSAPNRQGAGYEQYF | TGCAGTGCTCCTAACCGGCAGGGGGCTGGCTACGAGCAGTACTTC
TRBJ2-1 | TRBV7-2 | NA | TRBD2 | CASTRLAGTSPYNEQFF | TGTGCCAGCACGAGGCTAGCGGGGACCTCGCCCTACAATGAGCAGTTCTTC
TRBJ2-1 | TRBV11-2 | NA | TRBD2 | CASSARFSSGGLNEQFF | TGTGCCAGCAGCGCCCGTTTTTCTAGCGGGGGGTTGAACGAGCAGTTCTTC
TRBJ1-5 | TRBV10-2 | NA | NA | CASSESGGRQPQHF | TGCGCCAGCAGTGAGTCTGGGGGTCGTCAGCCCCAGCATTTT
TRBJ2-7 | TRBV12-3/TRBV12-4 | many | NA | CASSLALTAQYF | TGTGCCAGCAGTTTAGCGCTCACGGCGCAGTACTTC
TRBJ1-1 | TRBV6-1 | NA | NA | CASRASEKGLATEAFF | TGTGCCAGCCGAGCTTCCGAGAAGGGATTGGCCACTGAAGCTTTCTTT
TRBJ2-1 | TRBV5-4 | NA | TRBD2 | CASSPGTSGSPYEQFF | TGTGCCAGCAGCCCCGGGACTAGCGGGAGTCCCTATGAGCAGTTCTTC
TRBJ2-7 | TRBV5-6 | NA | TRBD2 | CASSLVAGGLAYEQYF | TGTGCCAGCAGCTTGGTCGCGGGAGGCCTCGCCTACGAGCAGTACTTC
TRBJ2-1 | TRBV6-2/TRBV6-3 | few | TRBD2 | CASSYPLAGGLNEQFF | TGTGCCAGCAGTTACCCTCTAGCGGGAGGCCTCAATGAGCAGTTCTTC
TRBJ2-5 | TRBV7-2 | NA | NA | CASSLASDYQETQYF | TGTGCCAGCAGCTTAGCGAGCGACTACCAAGAGACCCAGTACTTC
TRBJ2-2 | TRBV10-3 | NA | TRBD1 | CAISPGTASFGELFF | TGTGCCATCAGTCCCGGGACAGCGTCGTTCGGGGAGCTGTTTTTT
TRBJ2-4 | TRBV11-3 | few | NA | CASSWGVGSEYF | NA
TRBJ2-1 | TRBV12-5 | many | TRBD2 | CASGLDRSSGSNEQFF | TGTGCTAGTGGTTTGGATAGGTCTAGCGGGTCCAATGAGCAGTTCTTC
TRBJ1-1 | TRBV5-1 | many | TRBD1 | CATRGQAEAFF | TGCGCCACCCGTGGACAGGCTGAAGCTTTCTTT
TRBJ1-4 | TRBV12-3/TRBV12-4 | many | NA | CASSLWRRGEKLFF | TGTGCCAGCAGTTTATGGCGACGGGGTGAAAAACTGTTTTTT
TRBJ2-7 | TRBV4-3 | NA | NA | CASSQDLQTSYEQYF | TGCGCCAGCAGCCAAGATCTCCAGACTAGCTACGAGCAGTACTTC